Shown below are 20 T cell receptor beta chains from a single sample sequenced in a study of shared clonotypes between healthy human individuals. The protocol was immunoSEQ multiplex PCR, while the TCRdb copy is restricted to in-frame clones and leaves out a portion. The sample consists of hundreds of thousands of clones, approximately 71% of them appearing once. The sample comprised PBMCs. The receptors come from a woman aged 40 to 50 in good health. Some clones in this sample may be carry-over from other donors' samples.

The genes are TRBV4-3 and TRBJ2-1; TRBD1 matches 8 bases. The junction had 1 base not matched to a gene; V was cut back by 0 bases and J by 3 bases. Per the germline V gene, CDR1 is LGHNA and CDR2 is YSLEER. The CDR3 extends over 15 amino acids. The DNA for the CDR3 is TGCGCCAGCAGCCAAGATGACAGGGGCTACAATGAGCAGTTCTTC. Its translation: CASSQDDRGYNEQFF.

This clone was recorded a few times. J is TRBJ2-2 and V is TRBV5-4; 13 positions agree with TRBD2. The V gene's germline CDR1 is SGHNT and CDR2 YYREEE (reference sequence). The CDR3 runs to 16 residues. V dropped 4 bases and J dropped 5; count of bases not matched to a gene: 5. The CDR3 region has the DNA TGTGCCAGCAGCACACGGACTAGCGGGAGTACCGGGGAGCTGTTTTTT. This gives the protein CASSTRTSGSTGELFF.

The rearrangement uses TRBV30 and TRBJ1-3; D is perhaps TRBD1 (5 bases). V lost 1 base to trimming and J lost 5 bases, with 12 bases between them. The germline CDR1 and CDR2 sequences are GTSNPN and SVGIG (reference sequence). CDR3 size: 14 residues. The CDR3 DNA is TGTGCCTGGAGTGCGACAGCGCTCCGAAACACCATATATTTT. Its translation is CAWSATALRNTIYF.

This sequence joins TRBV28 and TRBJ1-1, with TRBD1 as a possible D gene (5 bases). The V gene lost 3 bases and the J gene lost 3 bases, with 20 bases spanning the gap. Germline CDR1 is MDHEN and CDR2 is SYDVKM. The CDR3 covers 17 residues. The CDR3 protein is CASSLLILGTAYTEAFF. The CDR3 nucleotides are TGTGCCAGCAGTTTGCTTATATTGGGGACGGCGTACACTGAAGCTTTCTTT.

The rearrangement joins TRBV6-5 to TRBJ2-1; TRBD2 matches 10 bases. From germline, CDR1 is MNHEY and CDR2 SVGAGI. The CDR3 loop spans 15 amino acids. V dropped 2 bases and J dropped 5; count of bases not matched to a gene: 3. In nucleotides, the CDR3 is TGTGCCAGCAGTTACGCTCTAGCGGGAGACAATGAGCAGTTCTTC. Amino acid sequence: CASSYALAGDNEQFF.

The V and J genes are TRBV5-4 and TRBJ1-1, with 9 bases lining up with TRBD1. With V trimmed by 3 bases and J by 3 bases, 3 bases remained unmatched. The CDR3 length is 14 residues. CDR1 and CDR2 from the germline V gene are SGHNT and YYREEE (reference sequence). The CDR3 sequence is CASSSTGGYTEAFF. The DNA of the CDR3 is TGTGCCAGCAGCTCTACAGGGGGCTACACTGAAGCTTTCTTT.

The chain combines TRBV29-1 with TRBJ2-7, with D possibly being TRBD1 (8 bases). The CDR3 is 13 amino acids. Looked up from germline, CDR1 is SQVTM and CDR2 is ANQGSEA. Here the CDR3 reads CSASGDRMGEQYF. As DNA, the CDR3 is TGCAGTGCCAGCGGGGACAGGATGGGCGAGCAGTACTTC.

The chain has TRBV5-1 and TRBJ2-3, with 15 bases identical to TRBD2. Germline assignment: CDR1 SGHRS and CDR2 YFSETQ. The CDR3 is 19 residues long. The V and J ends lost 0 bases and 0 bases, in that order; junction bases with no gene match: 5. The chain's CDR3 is CASSLASGLAGGSTDTQYF. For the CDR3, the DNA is TGCGCCAGCAGCTTGGCGAGCGGACTAGCGGGAGGGAGCACAGATACGCAGTATTTT.

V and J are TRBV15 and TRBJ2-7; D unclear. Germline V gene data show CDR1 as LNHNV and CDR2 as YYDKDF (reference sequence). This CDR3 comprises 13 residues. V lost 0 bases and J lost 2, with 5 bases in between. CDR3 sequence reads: CATSRDKPYEQYF. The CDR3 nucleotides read TGTGCCACCAGCAGAGATAAGCCCTACGAGCAGTACTTC.

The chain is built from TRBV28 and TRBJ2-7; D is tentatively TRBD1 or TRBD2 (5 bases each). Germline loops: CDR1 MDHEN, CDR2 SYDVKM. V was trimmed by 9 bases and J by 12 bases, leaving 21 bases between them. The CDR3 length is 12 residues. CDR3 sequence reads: CASSPPERGLYF. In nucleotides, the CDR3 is TGTGCCAGTAGTCCGCCCGAGAGGGGCCTGTACTTC.

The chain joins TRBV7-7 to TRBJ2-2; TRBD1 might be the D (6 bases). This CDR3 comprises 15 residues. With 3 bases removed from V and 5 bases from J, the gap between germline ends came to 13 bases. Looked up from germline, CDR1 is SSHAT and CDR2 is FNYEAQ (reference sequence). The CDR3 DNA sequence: TGTGCCAGCAGCTTGAACCGGGACACTACCGGGGAGCTGTTTTTT. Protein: CASSLNRDTTGELFF.

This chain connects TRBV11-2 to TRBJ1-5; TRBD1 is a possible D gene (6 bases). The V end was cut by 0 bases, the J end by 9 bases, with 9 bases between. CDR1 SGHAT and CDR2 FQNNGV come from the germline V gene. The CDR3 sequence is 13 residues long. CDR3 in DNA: TGTGCCAGCAGCTTAGAACAGGGTCGGCCCCAGCATTTT. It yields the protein CASSLEQGRPQHF. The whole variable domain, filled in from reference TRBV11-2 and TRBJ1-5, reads EAGVAQSPRYKIIEKRQSVAFWCNPISGHATLYWYQQILGQGPKLLIQFQNNGVVDDSQLPKDRFSAERLKGVDSTLKIQPAKLEDSAVYLCASSLEQGRPQHFGDGTRLSIL.

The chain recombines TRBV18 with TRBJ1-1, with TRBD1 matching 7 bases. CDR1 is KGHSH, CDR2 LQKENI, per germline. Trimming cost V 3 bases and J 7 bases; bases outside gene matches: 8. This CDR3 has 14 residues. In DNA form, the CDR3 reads TGTGCCAGCTCACCTCGAGCACAGGGGTATGAAGCTTTCTTT. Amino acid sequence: CASSPRAQGYEAFF.

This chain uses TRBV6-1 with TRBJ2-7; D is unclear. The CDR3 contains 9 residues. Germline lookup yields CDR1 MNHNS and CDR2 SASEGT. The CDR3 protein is CASSYEQYF. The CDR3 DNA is TGTGCGAGCTCCTACGAGCAGTACTTC.

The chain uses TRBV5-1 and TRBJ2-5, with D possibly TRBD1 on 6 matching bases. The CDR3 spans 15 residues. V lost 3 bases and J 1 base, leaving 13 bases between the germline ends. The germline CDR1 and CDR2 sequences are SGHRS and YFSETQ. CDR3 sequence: CASSSLAGVQETQYF. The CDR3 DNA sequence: TGCGCCAGCAGCTCCCTGGCAGGGGTCCAAGAGACCCAGTACTTC.

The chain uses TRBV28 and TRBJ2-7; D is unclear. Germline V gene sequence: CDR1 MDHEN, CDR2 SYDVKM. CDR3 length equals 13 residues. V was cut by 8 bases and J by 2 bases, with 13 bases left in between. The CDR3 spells CASSSGTTYEQYF. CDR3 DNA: TGTGCCAGCTCCTCGGGCACTACCTACGAGCAGTACTTC. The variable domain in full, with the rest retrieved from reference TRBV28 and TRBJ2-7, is DVKVTQSSRYLVKRTGEKVFLECVQDMDHENMFWYRQDPGLGLRLIYFSYDVKMKEKGDIPEGYSVSREKKERFSLILESASTNQTSMYLCASSSGTTYEQYFGPGTRLTVT.

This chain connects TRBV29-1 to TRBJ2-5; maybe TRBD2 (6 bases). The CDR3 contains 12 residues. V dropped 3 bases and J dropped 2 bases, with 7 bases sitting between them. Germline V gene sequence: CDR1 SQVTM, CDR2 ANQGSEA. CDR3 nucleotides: TGCAGCGTTGATGGGAGGCAAGAGACCCAGTACTTC. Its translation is CSVDGRQETQYF.

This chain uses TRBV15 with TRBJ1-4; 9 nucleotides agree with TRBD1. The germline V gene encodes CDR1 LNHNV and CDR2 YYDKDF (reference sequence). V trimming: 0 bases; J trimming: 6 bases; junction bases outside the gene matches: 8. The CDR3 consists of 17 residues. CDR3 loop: CATSRDTRTGADEKLFF. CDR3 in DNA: TGTGCCACCAGCAGAGATACACGGACAGGGGCCGATGAAAAACTGTTTTTT.

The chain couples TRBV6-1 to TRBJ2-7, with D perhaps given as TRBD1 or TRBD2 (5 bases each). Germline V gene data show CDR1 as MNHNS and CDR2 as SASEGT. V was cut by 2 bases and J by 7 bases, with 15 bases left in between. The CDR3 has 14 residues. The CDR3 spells CASSESGPPLEQYF. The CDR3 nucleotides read TGTGCCAGCAGTGAATCGGGACCCCCTTTGGAGCAGTACTTC.

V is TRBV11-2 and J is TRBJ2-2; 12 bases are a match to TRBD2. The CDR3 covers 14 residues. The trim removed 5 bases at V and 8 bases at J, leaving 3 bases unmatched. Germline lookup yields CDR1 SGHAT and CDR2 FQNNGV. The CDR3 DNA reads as TGTGCCAGCAGCCCTAGCGGGAGGGTTGGGGAGCTGTTTTTT. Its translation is CASSPSGRVGELFF.